This T cell receptor (beta chain) came from a study of a mutant IDH1 vaccine in newly diagnosed glioma. Time point in this sample: baseline, week 1 (first vaccination visit). Indicated treatment: pre-vaccination baseline after standard-of-care therapy. Sequencing used immunoSEQ multiplex PCR; TCRdb keeps in-frame clones, though not all of them. The sample lists roughly 34,000 clones, around four fifths occurring once. This specimen was peripheral blood mononuclear cells (PBMCs), taken from a glioma patient treated with radiotherapy, temozolomide or both. The receptor was derived from a man aged 50 to 60 with glioma. Some clones in this sample may be carry-over from other donors' samples.

CDR3 region: CASSFSGTGNSNTEAFF. The CDR3 DNA is TGTGCCAGCAGCTTCTCCGGGACAGGGAATTCAAACACTGAAGCTTTCTTT. The V and J genes are TRBV5-6 and TRBJ1-1, with 9 bases fitting TRBD1. Germline assignment: CDR1 SGHDT and CDR2 YYEEEE. This CDR3 comprises 17 residues. Trimming at V came to 2 bases and at J to 2 bases, leaving 10 bases not matched to a gene.